This is a list of T cell receptor beta chains from one sample in a study of blood T cell repertoires in COVID-19. The repertoire was sequenced with immunoSEQ multiplex PCR; TCRdb's copy has only in-frame clones and lacks some. The sample holds around 78,000 clones; roughly 82% are singletons and the top ten take around 20%. The material sequenced was peripheral blood. These receptor sequences come from a human donor in a cohort sampled during active COVID-19. CDR3s include the opening cysteine and the closing phenylalanine or tryptophan. A D gene is named only where the DNA matches it firmly. Part of the rows lack a size; the others show once, few, many or a class for expanded clones.

>TRBJ2-7|-|TRBV27|-
TGTGCCAGCACCCGACGAGGGCCAGGGGCCTACGAGCAGTACTTC
CASTRRGPGAYEQYF
>TRBJ2-7|few|TRBV9|TRBD1
TGTGCCAGCAGCGTCTCGGGACAGGGTTACGAGCAGTACTTC
CASSVSGQGYEQYF
>TRBJ1-3|few|TRBV7-2|TRBD1
TGTGCCAGCAGCTTAGAGTCGGGACAGCCTGGAAACACCATATATTTT
CASSLESGQPGNTIYF
>TRBJ2-5|-|TRBV15|TRBD1
TGTGCCACCAGCAGAGGGGAGGGACAGGGGGCAGAGACCCAGTACTTC
CATSRGEGQGAETQYF
>TRBJ2-1|once|TRBV5-1|-
TGCGCCAGCAGCGGAACTAGGGGGTCCTACAATGAGCAGTTCTTC
CASSGTRGSYNEQFF
>TRBJ2-2|few|TRBV3-1/TRBV3-2|TRBD2
TGTGCCAGCAGCCCTCGCGGACAGCGGGGGACCCTCACCGGGGAGCTGTTTTTT
CASSPRGQRGTLTGELFF
>TRBJ1-2|once|TRBV4-1|TRBD1
TGCGCCAGCAGCCAAGGCCTCAGGGGGCAGATCTATGGCTACACCTTC
CASSQGLRGQIYGYTF
>TRBJ1-1|-|TRBV18|-
TGTGCCAGCTCACGAACCGACGGGGAGAGGACTGAAGCTTTCTTT
CASSRTDGERTEAFF
>TRBJ2-7|-|TRBV4-1|TRBD2
TGCGCCAGCCGTGGCCCCGGGGGGAATGGTGAGCAGTACTTC
CASRGPGGNGEQYF
>TRBJ2-7|-|TRBV7-6|-
TGTGCCAGCAGCTTAGCACAGGGACACTCCTACGAGCAGTACTTC
CASSLAQGHSYEQYF
>TRBJ2-7|few|TRBV5-1|-
TGCGCCAGCAGCTTTAATCCCTCCTACGAGCAGTACTTC
CASSFNPSYEQYF
>TRBJ1-1|-|TRBV2|-
TGTGCCAGCAGTGAAAGATGGCCGAACACTGAAGCTTTCTTT
CASSERWPNTEAFF